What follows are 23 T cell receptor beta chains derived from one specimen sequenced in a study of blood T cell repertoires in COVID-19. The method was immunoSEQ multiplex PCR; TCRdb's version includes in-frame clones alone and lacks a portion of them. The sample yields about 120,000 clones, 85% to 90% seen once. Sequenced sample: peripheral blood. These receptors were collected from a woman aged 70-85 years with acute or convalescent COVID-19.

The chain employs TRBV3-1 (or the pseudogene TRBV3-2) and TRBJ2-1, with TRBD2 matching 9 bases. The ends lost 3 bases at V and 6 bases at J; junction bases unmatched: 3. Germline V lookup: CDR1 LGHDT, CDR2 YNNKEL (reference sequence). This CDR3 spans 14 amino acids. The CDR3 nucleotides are TGTGCCAGCAGCCACAGCGGGGGGTTCAATGAGCAGTTCTTC. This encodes CASSHSGGFNEQFF.

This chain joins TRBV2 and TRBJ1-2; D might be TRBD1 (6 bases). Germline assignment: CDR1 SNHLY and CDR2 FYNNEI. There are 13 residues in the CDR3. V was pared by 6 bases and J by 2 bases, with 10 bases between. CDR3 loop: CASSMDRNYGYTF. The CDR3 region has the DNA TGTGCCAGCAGCATGGACAGAAACTATGGCTACACCTTC. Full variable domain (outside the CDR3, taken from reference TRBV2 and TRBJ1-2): EPEVTQTPSHQVTQMGQEVILRCVPISNHLYFYWYRQILGQKVEFLVSFYNNEISEKSEIFDDQFSVERPDGSNFTLKIRSTKLEDSAMYFCASSMDRNYGYTFGSGTRLTVV.

The CDR3 sequence is CASSPGSGYEQYF. The DNA of the CDR3 is TGTGCCAGCAGCCCTGGGAGCGGATACGAGCAGTACTTC. The chain uses TRBV28 and TRBJ2-7; possibly TRBD2 for D (5 bases). V lost 6 bases and J lost 4, with 13 bases in between. There are 13 residues in the CDR3. Germline CDR1 and CDR2: MDHEN and SYDVKM.

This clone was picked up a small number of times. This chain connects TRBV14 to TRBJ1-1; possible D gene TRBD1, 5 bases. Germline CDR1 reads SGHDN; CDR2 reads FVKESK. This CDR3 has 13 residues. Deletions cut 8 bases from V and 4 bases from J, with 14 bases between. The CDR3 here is CASARDLSTEAFF. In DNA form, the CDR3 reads TGTGCCAGCGCCAGGGACTTAAGCACTGAAGCTTTCTTT. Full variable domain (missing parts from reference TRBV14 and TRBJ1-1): EAGVTQFPSHSVIEKGQTVTLRCDPISGHDNLYWYRRVMGKEIKFLLHFVKESKQDESGMPNNRFLAERTGGTYSTLKVQPAELEDSGVYFCASARDLSTEAFFGQGTRLTVV.

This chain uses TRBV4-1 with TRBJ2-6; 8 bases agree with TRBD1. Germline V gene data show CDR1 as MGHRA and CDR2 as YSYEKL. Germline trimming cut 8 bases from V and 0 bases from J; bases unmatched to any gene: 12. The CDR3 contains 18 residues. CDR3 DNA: TGCGCCAGCTCGAAAGAAGGGACAGGCTTCTCTGGGGCCAACGTCCTGACTTTC. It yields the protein CASSKEGTGFSGANVLTF.

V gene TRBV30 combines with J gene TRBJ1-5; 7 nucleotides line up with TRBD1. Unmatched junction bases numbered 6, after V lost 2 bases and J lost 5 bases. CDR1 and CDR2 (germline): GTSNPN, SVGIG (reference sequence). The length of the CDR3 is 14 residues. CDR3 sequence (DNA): TGTGCCTGGAGTTTAACAGGGGCCTATCAGCCCCAGCATTTT. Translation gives CAWSLTGAYQPQHF.

As DNA, the CDR3 is TGTGCCACCAGCAGAGACCAGGGGGTGGGCGAGCAGTACTTC. The encoded protein is CATSRDQGVGEQYF. This chain links TRBV15 with TRBJ2-7; 7 nucleotides align to TRBD1. Germline V lookup: CDR1 LNHNV, CDR2 YYDKDF (reference sequence). V lost 0 bases, J lost 6 bases, and 5 bases stayed unmatched. The CDR3 length is 14 residues.

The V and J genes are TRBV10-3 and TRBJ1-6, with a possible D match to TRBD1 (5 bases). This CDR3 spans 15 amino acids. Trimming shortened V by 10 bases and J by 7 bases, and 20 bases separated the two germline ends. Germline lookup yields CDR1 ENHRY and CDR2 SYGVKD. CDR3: CATKGVGGTNSPLHF. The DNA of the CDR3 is TGTGCCACCAAAGGAGTTGGGGGGACCAATTCACCCCTCCACTTT.

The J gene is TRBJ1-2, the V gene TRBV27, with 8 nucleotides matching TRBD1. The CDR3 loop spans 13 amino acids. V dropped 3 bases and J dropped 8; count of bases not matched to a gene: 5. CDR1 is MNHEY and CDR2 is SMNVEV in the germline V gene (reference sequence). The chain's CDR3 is CASSFQGAKGYTF. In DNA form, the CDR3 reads TGTGCCAGCAGTTTTCAGGGGGCAAAAGGCTACACCTTC.

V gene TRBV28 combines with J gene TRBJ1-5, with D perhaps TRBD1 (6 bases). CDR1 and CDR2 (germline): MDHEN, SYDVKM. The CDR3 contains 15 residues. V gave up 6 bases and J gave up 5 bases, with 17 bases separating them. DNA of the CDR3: TGTGCCAGCAGGGATCCGGGACAACAGTATCAGCCCCAGCATTTT. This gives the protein CASRDPGQQYQPQHF.

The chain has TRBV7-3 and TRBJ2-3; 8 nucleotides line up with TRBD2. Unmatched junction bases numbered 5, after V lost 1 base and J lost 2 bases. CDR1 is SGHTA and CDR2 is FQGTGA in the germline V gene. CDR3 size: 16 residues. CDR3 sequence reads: CASSLRAGGSTDTQYF. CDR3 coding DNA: TGTGCCAGCAGCTTAAGGGCGGGAGGATCCACAGATACGCAGTATTTT.

The CDR3, as DNA: TGTGCCAGCAGCCCCCAGACAGGTCAAGGGGAGCTGTTTTTT. Translation: CASSPQTGQGELFF. This chain links TRBV7-3 with TRBJ2-2, with D maybe TRBD1 (6 bases). V lost 5 bases and J 8 bases, leaving 15 bases between the germline ends. The germline CDR1 and CDR2 sequences are SGHTA and FQGTGA. This CDR3 region has 14 residues. The whole variable domain, remainder taken from reference TRBV7-3 and TRBJ2-2, is GAGVSQTPSNKVTEKGKYVELRCDPISGHTALYWYRQSLGQGPEFLIYFQGTGAADDSGLPNDRFFAVRPEGSVSTLKIQRTERGDSAVYLCASSPQTGQGELFFGEGSRLTVL.

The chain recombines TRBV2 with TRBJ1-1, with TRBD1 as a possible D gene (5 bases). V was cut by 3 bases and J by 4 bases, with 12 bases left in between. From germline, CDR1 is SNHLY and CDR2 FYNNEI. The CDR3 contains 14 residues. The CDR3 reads CASSEYQGLTEAFF. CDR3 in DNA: TGTGCCAGCAGTGAGTATCAGGGACTCACTGAAGCTTTCTTT.

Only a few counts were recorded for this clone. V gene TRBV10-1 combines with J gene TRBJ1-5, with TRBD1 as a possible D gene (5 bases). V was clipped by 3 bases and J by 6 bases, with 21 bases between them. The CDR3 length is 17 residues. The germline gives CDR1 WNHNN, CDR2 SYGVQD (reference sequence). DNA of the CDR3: TGCGCCAGCAGTGATCGAACGACAGTCAATTTCGGTCAGCCCCAGCATTTT. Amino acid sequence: CASSDRTTVNFGQPQHF.

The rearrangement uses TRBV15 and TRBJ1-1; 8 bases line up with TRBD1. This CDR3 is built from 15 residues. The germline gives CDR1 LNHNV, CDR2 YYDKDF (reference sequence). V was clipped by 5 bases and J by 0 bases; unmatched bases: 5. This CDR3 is CATSGQTGVNTEAFF. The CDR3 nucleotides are TGTGCCACCAGCGGACAGACAGGGGTGAACACTGAAGCTTTCTTT.

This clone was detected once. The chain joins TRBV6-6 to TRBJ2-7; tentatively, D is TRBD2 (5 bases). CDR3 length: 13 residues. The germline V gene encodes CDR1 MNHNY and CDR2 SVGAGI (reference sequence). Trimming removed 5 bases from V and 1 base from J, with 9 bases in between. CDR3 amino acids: CASSKEVSYEQYF. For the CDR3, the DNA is TGTGCCAGCAGTAAGGAGGTGTCCTACGAGCAGTACTTC.

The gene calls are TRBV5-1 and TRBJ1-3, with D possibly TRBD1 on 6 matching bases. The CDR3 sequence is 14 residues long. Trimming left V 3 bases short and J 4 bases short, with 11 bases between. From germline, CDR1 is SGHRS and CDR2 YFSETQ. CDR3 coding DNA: TGCGCCAGCAGCTCAGGGGCAGGGGGAAACACCATATATTTT. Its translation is CASSSGAGGNTIYF.

The CDR3 here is CASSLLASPSDTQYF. The DNA of the CDR3 is TGTGCCAGCAGCTTACTAGCTTCCCCTTCAGATACGCAGTATTTT. V gene TRBV7-3 combines with J gene TRBJ2-3, with D tentatively TRBD2 (5 bases). The CDR3 extends over 15 amino acids. Germline V CDR1 and CDR2: SGHTA, FQGTGA. V was clipped by 2 bases and J by 4 bases, with 13 bases between them.

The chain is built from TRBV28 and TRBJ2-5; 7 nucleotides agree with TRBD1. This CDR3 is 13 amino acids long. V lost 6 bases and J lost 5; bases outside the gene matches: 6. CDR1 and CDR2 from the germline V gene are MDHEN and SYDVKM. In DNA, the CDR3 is TGTGCCAGCAGACTGACAGGGAACGAGACCCAGTACTTC. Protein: CASRLTGNETQYF.

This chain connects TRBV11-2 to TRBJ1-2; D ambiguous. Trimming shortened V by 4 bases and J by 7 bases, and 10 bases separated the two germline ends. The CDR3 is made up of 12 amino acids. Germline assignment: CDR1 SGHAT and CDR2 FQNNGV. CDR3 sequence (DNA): TGTGCCAGCAGCTCAAACCGGGGTGGCTACACCTTC. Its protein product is CASSSNRGGYTF. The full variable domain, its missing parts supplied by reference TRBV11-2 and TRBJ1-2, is EAGVAQSPRYKIIEKRQSVAFWCNPISGHATLYWYQQILGQGPKLLIQFQNNGVVDDSQLPKDRFSAERLKGVDSTLKIQPAKLEDSAVYLCASSSNRGGYTFGSGTRLTVV.

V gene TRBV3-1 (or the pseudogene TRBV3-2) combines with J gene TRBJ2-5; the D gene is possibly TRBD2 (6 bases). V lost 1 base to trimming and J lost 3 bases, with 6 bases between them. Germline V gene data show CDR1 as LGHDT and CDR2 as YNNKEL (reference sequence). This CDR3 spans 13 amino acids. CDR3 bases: TGTGCCAGCAGCCAAGCGGGGGAAGAGACCCAGTACTTC. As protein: CASSQAGEETQYF.

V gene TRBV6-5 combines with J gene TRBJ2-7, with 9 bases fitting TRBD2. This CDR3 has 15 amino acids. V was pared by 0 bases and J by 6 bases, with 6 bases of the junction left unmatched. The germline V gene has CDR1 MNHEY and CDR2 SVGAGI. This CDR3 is CASSYSSGGGGEQYF. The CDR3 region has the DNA TGTGCCAGCAGTTACTCTAGCGGGGGAGGGGGCGAGCAGTACTTC.

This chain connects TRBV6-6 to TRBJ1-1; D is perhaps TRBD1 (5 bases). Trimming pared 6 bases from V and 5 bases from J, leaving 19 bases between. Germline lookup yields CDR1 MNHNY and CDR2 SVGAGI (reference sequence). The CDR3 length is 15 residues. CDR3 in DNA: TGTGCCAGCAGCCTCCACCCGACAGACAGAACTGAAGCTTTCTTT. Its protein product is CASSLHPTDRTEAFF.